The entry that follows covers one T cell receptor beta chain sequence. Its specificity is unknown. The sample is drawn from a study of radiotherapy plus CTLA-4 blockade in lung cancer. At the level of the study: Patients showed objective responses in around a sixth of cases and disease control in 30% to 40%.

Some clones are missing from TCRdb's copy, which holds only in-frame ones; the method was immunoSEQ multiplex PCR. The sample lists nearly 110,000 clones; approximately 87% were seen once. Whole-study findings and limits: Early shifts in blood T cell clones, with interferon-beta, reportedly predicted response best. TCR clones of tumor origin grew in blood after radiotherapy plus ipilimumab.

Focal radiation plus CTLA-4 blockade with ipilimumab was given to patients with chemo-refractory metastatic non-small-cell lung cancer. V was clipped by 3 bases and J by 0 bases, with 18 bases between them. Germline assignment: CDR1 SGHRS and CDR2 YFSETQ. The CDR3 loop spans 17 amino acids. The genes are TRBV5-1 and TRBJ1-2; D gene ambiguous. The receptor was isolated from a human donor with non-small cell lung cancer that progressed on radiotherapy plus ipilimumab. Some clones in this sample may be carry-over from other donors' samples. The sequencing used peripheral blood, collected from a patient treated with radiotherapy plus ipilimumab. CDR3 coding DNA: TGCGCCAGCAGCTCCGGGCCCGTAGCCATGGCTAACTATGGCTACACCTTC. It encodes CASSSGPVAMANYGYTF.